One and the same sample provided the 4 T cell receptor beta chains below, sequenced in a study of CXCR3-negative and CXCR3-positive naive CD8 T cells. The libraries of TRB cDNA were prepared using 5' RACE with UMI labels. One entry per CDR3 protein, without DNA, is what TCRdb gives after re-calling the 5' RACE reads. The sample is made up of fewer than 55,000 distinct CDR3 sequences, and the top ten hold around 1.5% of it. The sample comprised naive CXCR3- CD8+ T cells from blood. Described subset: CD45RO-CCR7+CD27+CD95- naive CD8+ T cells lacking CXCR3 (TNR3-). The source of these receptors is a human donor in good health. Some clones in this sample may be carry-over from other donors' samples.

The V and J genes are TRBV29-1 and TRBJ2-2; TCRdb indicates TRBD1, and absent DNA this call remains unverified. The CDR3 has 14 amino acids. Germline loops: CDR1 SQVTM, CDR2 ANQGSEA. CDR3 in amino acids: CSVLDSQGTGELFF.

This chain connects TRBV28 to TRBJ1-2; TCRdb selects TRBD1, and the lack of DNA leaves this call unchecked. The CDR3 is 13 residues long. The germline CDR1 and CDR2 sequences are MDHEN and SYDVKM. The CDR3 here is CASSPGAAVGYTF.

This chain uses TRBV13 with TRBJ2-4; TCRdb gives TRBD1 as the D gene, but with no DNA this cannot be confirmed. The CDR3 spans 14 residues. CDR1 and CDR2 from the germline V gene are PRHDT and FYEKMQ (reference sequence). The CDR3 protein is CASSSQGARGIQYF.

The chain employs TRBV28 and TRBJ1-5; no DNA is available, so the TRBD1 call from TCRdb remains unchecked. CDR1 and CDR2 (germline): MDHEN, SYDVKM. The CDR3 spans 14 residues. The CDR3 sequence is CASGPAKRGQPQHF.